Presented here are 17 T cell receptor beta chains from one specimen sequenced in a study of technical replicates of blood from several donors. Generated by immunoSEQ multiplex PCR, the TCRdb table keeps only in-frame clones and is missing some. The data hold roughly 70,000 clones, with over 90% observed a single time. Sequenced: PBMCs. The receptors stem from a human donor in good health. Some clones in this sample may be carry-over from other donors' samples.

V and J are TRBV29-1 and TRBJ2-2; 14 nucleotides agree with TRBD2. V gave up 3 bases and J gave up 2 bases; unmatched junction bases: 5. The CDR3 spans 17 residues. Per germline, CDR1 SQVTM and CDR2 ANQGSEA. CDR3 DNA sequence: TGCAGCGTTGATCGGACTAGCGGGGGGTCTAACACCGGGGAGCTGTTTTTT. This gives the protein CSVDRTSGGSNTGELFF.

CDR3 sequence (DNA): TGTGCCATCAGTGAGTCGTTAGGGACAGGGGGCTCCGGCTACACCTTC. This gives the protein CAISESLGTGGSGYTF. The chain uses TRBV10-3 and TRBJ1-2, with 12 bases that match TRBD1. The V gene's germline CDR1 is ENHRY and CDR2 SYGVKD. The CDR3 extends over 16 amino acids. V lost 0 bases to trimming and J lost 8 bases; unmatched junction nucleotides: 7.

This sequence joins TRBV9 and TRBJ1-6; D is ambiguous. The germline CDR1 and CDR2 sequences are SGDLS and YYNGEE. V lost 0 bases to trimming and J lost 9 bases, with 7 bases between them. There are 13 residues in the CDR3. In DNA form, the CDR3 reads TGTGCCAGCAGCGTAGATCGGGGTTCACCCCTCCACTTT. Its protein product is CASSVDRGSPLHF. The complete variable domain, with remaining parts taken from reference TRBV9 and TRBJ1-6, reads DSGVTQTPKHLITATGQRVTLRCSPRSGDLSVYWYQQSLDQGLQFLIQYYNGEERAKGNILERFSAQQFPDLHSELNLSSLELGDSALYFCASSVDRGSPLHFGNGTRLTVT.

This sequence joins TRBV6-6 and TRBJ1-1, with D possibly TRBD1 on 5 matching bases. Trimming removed 6 bases from V and 2 bases from J, with 13 bases in between. This CDR3 has 14 residues. Germline-derived CDR1 and CDR2 are MNHNY and SVGAGI (reference sequence). In DNA, the CDR3 is TGTGCCAGCAGGTTGGGAGGGGCCAACACTGAAGCTTTCTTT. This gives the protein CASRLGGANTEAFF.

CDR3 sequence (DNA): TGTGCCACCTCGAAAAGCGACTTCCCCTACGAGCAGTACTTC. Translation gives CATSKSDFPYEQYF. The chain carries TRBV6-5 and TRBJ2-7; D call uncertain. Germline CDR1 is MNHEY and CDR2 is SVGAGI. The V end lost 10 bases, the J end lost 2 bases, and 18 bases lay between the germline ends. CDR3 size: 14 residues.

The chain carries TRBV19 and TRBJ1-2, with a possible D match to TRBD1 (5 bases). Between the trimmed V and J ends, which lost 3 bases and 5 bases, there was a span of 10 bases. The CDR3 runs 13 residues. Germline V gives CDR1 LNHDA, CDR2 SQIVND (reference sequence). CDR3 coding DNA: TGTGCCAGTAGTATTTTGACAGAGTATGGCTACACCTTC. Translation gives CASSILTEYGYTF.

The chain employs TRBV11-1 and TRBJ2-1; 14 bases map to TRBD2. Germline trimming cut 3 bases from V and 8 bases from J; bases unmatched to any gene: 12. The CDR3 runs to 18 residues. Germline loops: CDR1 SGHAT, CDR2 FQDESV (reference sequence). This chain's CDR3 is CASSFYGRLAGGPDEQFF. Written as DNA, the CDR3 is TGTGCCAGCAGCTTTTACGGCCGACTAGCGGGAGGGCCGGATGAGCAGTTCTTC. The full variable domain, its missing parts supplied by reference TRBV11-1 and TRBJ2-1, is EAEVAQSPRYKITEKSQAVAFWCDPISGHATLYWYRQILGQGPELLVQFQDESVVDDSQLPKDRFSAERLKGVDSTLKIQPAELGDSAMYLCASSFYGRLAGGPDEQFFGPGTRLTVL.

The chain is built from TRBV7-8 and TRBJ1-2; TRBD1 matches 8 bases. Germline V gene lookup returns CDR1 SGHVS and CDR2 FQNEAQ. This CDR3 spans 14 amino acids. After removal of 5 bases from V and 4 bases from J, the junction contained 6 bases not matched to a gene. CDR3 coding DNA: TGTGCCAGCAGCGTAAGGACAGGGACCTATGGCTACACCTTC. This gives the protein CASSVRTGTYGYTF.

The chain uses TRBV5-1 and TRBJ2-1, with 9 bases that match TRBD2. This CDR3 is built from 15 residues. V was clipped by 1 base and J by 8 bases; unmatched bases: 7. Germline V lookup: CDR1 SGHRS, CDR2 YFSETQ. CDR3 protein: CASSLQGGGADEQFF. For the CDR3, the DNA is TGCGCCAGCAGCTTGCAAGGCGGGGGGGCAGATGAGCAGTTCTTC. The full variable domain, with the rest looked up from reference TRBV5-1 and TRBJ2-1, is KAGVTQTPRYLIKTRGQQVTLSCSPISGHRSVSWYQQTPGQGLQFLFEYFSETQRNKGNFPGRFSGRQFSNSRSEMNVSTLELGDSALYLCASSLQGGGADEQFFGPGTRLTVL.

This chain joins TRBV7-9 and TRBJ2-7; D perhaps matches TRBD1 (6 bases). CDR1 is SEHNR, CDR2 FQNEAQ, per germline (reference sequence). V shed 5 bases and J shed 0 bases, with 14 bases lying between them. The CDR3 is 15 residues long. CDR3 sequence: CASSGTWDTSYEQYF. The CDR3 nucleotides read TGTGCCAGCAGCGGTACCTGGGACACCTCCTACGAGCAGTACTTC.

This chain connects TRBV7-6 to TRBJ2-7; TRBD1 aligns across 12 bases. Trimming cost V 3 bases and J 2 bases; bases outside gene matches: 11. Per the germline V gene, CDR1 is SGHVS and CDR2 is FNYEAQ. This CDR3 spans 18 amino acids. CDR3 amino acids: CASSFAPPGTGGAYEQYF. In DNA form, the CDR3 reads TGTGCCAGCAGCTTCGCCCCCCCGGGGACAGGGGGCGCCTACGAGCAGTACTTC.

The V call is TRBV7-2, the J call TRBJ1-4, with D uncertain. Germline-derived CDR1 and CDR2 are SGHTA and FQGNSA. V gave up 4 bases and J gave up 4 bases, with 13 bases separating them. The CDR3 has 15 amino acids. The CDR3 sequence is CASSSTAGRNEKLFF. In DNA form, the CDR3 reads TGTGCCAGCAGCTCGACCGCGGGCCGTAATGAAAAACTGTTTTTT.

The rearrangement links TRBV29-1 to TRBJ2-5; 10 bases are a match to TRBD1. Germline assignment: CDR1 SQVTM and CDR2 ANQGSEA. This CDR3 contains 17 residues. With 3 bases clipped from V and 0 bases from J, the junction kept 10 bases outside the gene matches. CDR3 nucleotides: TGCAGCGTTGAGGGAACCGGGACAGGGGAGTACCAAGAGACCCAGTACTTC. Translated: CSVEGTGTGEYQETQYF.

The J gene is TRBJ1-5, the V gene TRBV6-5; 8 bases match TRBD1. The CDR3 extends over 15 amino acids. The V segment lost 0 bases and the J segment 5 bases; nucleotides outside the gene matches: 3. Germline CDR1 reads MNHEY; CDR2 reads SVGAGI. The CDR3, as DNA: TGTGCCAGCAGTTACTCGACAGGGGCGGATCAGCCCCAGCATTTT. It translates to CASSYSTGADQPQHF.

DNA for the CDR3: TGTGCCAGCAGCTTAGCTCGGGGGGGCATCAATGAGCAGTTCTTC. Encoded protein: CASSLARGGINEQFF. The chain couples TRBV7-2 to TRBJ2-1; 8 nucleotides align to TRBD2. Germline CDR1 is SGHTA and CDR2 is FQGNSA. This CDR3 spans 15 amino acids. With 0 bases clipped from V and 6 bases from J, the junction kept 4 bases outside the gene matches. Using reference TRBV7-2 and TRBJ2-1 for the parts outside the CDR3, the full variable domain is GAGVSQSPSNKVTEKGKDVELRCDPISGHTALYWYRQSLGQGLEFLIYFQGNSAPDKSGLPSDRFSAERTGGSVSTLTIQRTQQEDSAVYLCASSLARGGINEQFFGPGTRLTVL.

This clone appeared once. The rearrangement uses TRBV2 and TRBJ1-2; tentative D call: TRBD1 (5 bases). V was cut by 6 bases and J by 1 base, with 15 bases left in between. Germline CDR1 is SNHLY and CDR2 is FYNNEI. The CDR3 loop spans 15 amino acids. The chain's CDR3 is CASRTPRGVNYGYTF. The CDR3 DNA reads as TGTGCCAGCAGAACCCCCCGGGGGGTTAACTATGGCTACACCTTC.

This chain uses TRBV27 with TRBJ1-1, with 10 bases matching TRBD1. Germline lookup yields CDR1 MNHEY and CDR2 SMNVEV (reference sequence). J lost 5 bases, V lost 5 bases, and 8 bases had no gene match. The CDR3 runs to 15 residues. This CDR3 reads CASSPWDRGKTEAFF. The CDR3 DNA follows: TGTGCCAGCAGTCCTTGGGACAGGGGTAAAACTGAAGCTTTCTTT.